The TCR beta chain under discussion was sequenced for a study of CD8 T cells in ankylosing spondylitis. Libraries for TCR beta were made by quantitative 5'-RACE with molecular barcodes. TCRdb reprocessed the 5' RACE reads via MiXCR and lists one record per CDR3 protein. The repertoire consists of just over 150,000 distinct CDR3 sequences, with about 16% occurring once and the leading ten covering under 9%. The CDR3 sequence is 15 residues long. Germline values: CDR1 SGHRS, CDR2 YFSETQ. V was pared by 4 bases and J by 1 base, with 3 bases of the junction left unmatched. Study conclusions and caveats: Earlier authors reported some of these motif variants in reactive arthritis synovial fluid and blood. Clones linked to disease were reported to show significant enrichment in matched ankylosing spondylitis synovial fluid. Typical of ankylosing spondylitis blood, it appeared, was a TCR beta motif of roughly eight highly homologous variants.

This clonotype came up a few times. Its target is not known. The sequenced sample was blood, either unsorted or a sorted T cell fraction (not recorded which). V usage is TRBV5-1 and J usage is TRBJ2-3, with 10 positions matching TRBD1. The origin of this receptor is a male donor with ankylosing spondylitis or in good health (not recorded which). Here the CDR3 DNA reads TGCGCCAGCAGCCAGGGGACAGGGGGCACAGATACGCAGTATTTT. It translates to CASSQGTGGTDTQYF.